Listed below are T cell receptor beta chains from one sample, sequenced in a study of T cell repertoires in cytomegalovirus infection. Each CDR3 protein is one row after TCRdb ran MiXCR on the reads. The table lists nearly 450,000 distinct CDR3 sequences, approximately 32% of them singletons. The material sequenced was PBMCs. Receptors originate from a human donor in good health (CMV status not recorded). Some clones in this sample may be carry-over from other donors' samples. CDR3s include the opening cysteine and the closing phenylalanine or tryptophan. D genes are given only for firm matches. Only some rows state a clone size, as once, few, many or a class for expanded clones.

. | few | TRBJ2-2 | TRBV7-9 | CASTIRGGGLGELFF | TGTGCCAGCACCATACGAGGGGGGGGCCTCGGGGAGCTGTTTTTT
. | few | TRBJ1-2 | TRBV7-9 | CASSPPGGATGYTF | TGTGCCAGCAGCCCTCCAGGCGGCGCGACTGGCTACACCTTC
. | . | TRBJ1-4 | TRBV10-1 | CASSEPKQGSNEKLFF | TGCGCCAGCAGTGAGCCGAAACAGGGATCAAATGAAAAACTGTTTTTT
. | . | TRBJ1-2 | TRBV7-9 | CASSWDGNGYTF | TGTGCCAGCAGCTGGGACGGCAATGGCTACACCTTC
. | many | TRBJ2-1 | TRBV6-2/TRBV6-3 | CASSYRGVGEQFF | TGTGCCAGCAGTTACCGAGGGGTTGGTGAGCAGTTCTTC
. | many | TRBJ2-7 | TRBV6-5 | CASSYSGSRGREQYF | TGTGCCAGCAGTTACTCGGGGAGCCGGGGGCGCGAGCAGTACTTC
TRBD2 | many | TRBJ2-1 | TRBV6-2/TRBV6-3 | CASSLGLAGVRNEQFF | TGTGCCAGCAGTCTCGGACTAGCGGGGGTTAGAAATGAGCAGTTCTTC
TRBD1 | few | TRBJ1-1 | TRBV6-2/TRBV6-3 | CASSAPGQGISEAFF | TGTGCCAGCAGTGCGCCGGGACAGGGGATTTCTGAAGCTTTCTTT
. | many | TRBJ2-3 | TRBV11-2 | CASSLVFGPDTQYF | TGTGCCAGCAGCTTAGTATTTGGGCCAGATACGCAGTATTTT
. | . | TRBJ1-5 | TRBV6-2/TRBV6-3 | CASSLHQNQPQHF | TGTGCCAGCAGTCTCCATCAGAATCAGCCCCAGCATTTT
. | . | TRBJ1-1 | TRBV5-4 | CASSSARLNTEAFF | TGTGCCAGCAGCTCAGCACGACTGAACACTGAAGCTTTCTTT
. | . | TRBJ1-1 | TRBV28 | CASSLPPRGAEAFF | TGTGCCAGCAGTTTACCACCGAGGGGGGCTGAAGCTTTCTTT
TRBD1 | . | TRBJ2-1 | TRBV4-1 | CASSQIGTGPYNEQFF | TGCGCCAGCAGCCAAATCGGGACAGGGCCCTACAATGAGCAGTTCTTC
. | once | TRBJ2-5 | TRBV7-2 | CSSSLQRSQETQYF | TGTTCCAGCAGCTTACAGCGGTCCCAAGAGACCCAGTACTTC
. | . | TRBJ2-2 | TRBV20-1 | CSGAVFTGELFF | TGCAGTGGTGCGGTGTTCACCGGGGAGCTGTTTTTT
TRBD1 | few | TRBJ2-1 | TRBV7-9 | CASSLRRTGINEQFF | TGTGCCAGCAGCTTACGAAGGACAGGGATTAATGAGCAGTTCTTC
TRBD1 | few | TRBJ2-1 | TRBV5-1 | CASSLGTGKEQFF | TGCGCCAGCAGCCTAGGGACAGGGAAAGAGCAGTTCTTC